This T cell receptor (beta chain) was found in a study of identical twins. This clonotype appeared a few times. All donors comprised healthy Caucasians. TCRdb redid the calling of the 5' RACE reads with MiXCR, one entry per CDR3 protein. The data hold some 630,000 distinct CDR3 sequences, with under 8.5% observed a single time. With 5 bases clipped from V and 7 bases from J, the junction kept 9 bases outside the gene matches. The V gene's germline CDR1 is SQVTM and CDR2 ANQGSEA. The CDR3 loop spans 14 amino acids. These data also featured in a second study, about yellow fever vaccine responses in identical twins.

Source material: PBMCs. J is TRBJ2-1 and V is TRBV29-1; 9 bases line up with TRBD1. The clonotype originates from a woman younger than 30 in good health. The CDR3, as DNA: TGCAGCGTTACACCGGGACAGGGAGGTAATGAGCAGTTCTTC. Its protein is CSVTPGQGGNEQFF.